The rows below give T cell receptor beta chains drawn from one sample of a study of T cell responses to AZD1222 COVID-19 vaccine. Sequencing used immunoSEQ multiplex PCR; TCRdb keeps in-frame clones, though not all of them. Of 100,000 or so clones listed, approximately 89% are singletons. The specimen was peripheral blood, collected 28 days after the second AZD1222 dose. All receptors come from an adult who received the AZD1222 COVID-19 vaccine. The CDR3 runs from the conserved cysteine through the conserved F or W. The order of the fields is V gene, clone size, J gene, D gene, CDR3 DNA, CDR3 protein. A D gene is named only where the DNA matches it firmly. Some rows mark clone size as missing; the rest say once, few, many or name a class of expanded clone.

V: TRBV28; size: NA; J: TRBJ1-1; D: NA; DNA: TGTGCCAGCAGCCCCCAGGGACGGGGACAGAACACTGAAGCTTTCTTT; CDR3: CASSPQGRGQNTEAFF
V: TRBV6-2/TRBV6-3; size: NA; J: TRBJ1-1; D: NA; DNA: TGTGCCAGCAGTTTCCCGACGTACGGGTCTGAAGCTTTCTTT; CDR3: CASSFPTYGSEAFF
V: TRBV7-2; size: NA; J: TRBJ2-3; D: NA; DNA: TGTGCCAGCAGCTTGGCTCGTGGGAATACGCAGTATTTT; CDR3: CASSLARGNTQYF
V: TRBV28; size: NA; J: TRBJ1-5; D: TRBD1; DNA: TGTGCCAGCAGTCAGGACAGGGTCGTGGGGGGTGGCAATCAGCCCCAGCATTTT; CDR3: CASSQDRVVGGGNQPQHF
V: TRBV7-8; size: NA; J: TRBJ2-4; D: NA; DNA: TGTGCCAGCAGCCCTGAGGGCCCGTCGCTCAGAAACATTCAGTACTTC; CDR3: CASSPEGPSLRNIQYF
V: TRBV5-4; size: once; J: TRBJ2-7; D: NA; DNA: TGTGCCAGCAGCTTCGGAGGGGCATTTAACGAGCAGTACTTC; CDR3: CASSFGGAFNEQYF
V: TRBV7-9; size: NA; J: TRBJ1-2; D: NA; DNA: TGTGCCAGCAGCCTAGATGGAAACTATGGCTACACCTTC; CDR3: CASSLDGNYGYTF
V: TRBV30; size: few; J: TRBJ1-3; D: NA; DNA: TGTGCCTTCATAGAATCTGGAAACACCATATATTTT; CDR3: CAFIESGNTIYF
V: TRBV6-5; size: NA; J: TRBJ2-3; D: NA; DNA: TGTGCCAGCAGTTATTTCGACAGCAGCACAGATACGCAGTATTTT; CDR3: CASSYFDSSTDTQYF
V: TRBV6-2/TRBV6-3; size: NA; J: TRBJ2-4; D: NA; DNA: TGTGCCAGCAGTCAAGGGGACATTCAGTACTTC; CDR3: CASSQGDIQYF
V: TRBV25-1; size: NA; J: TRBJ2-7; D: TRBD2; DNA: TGTGCCAGCAGTGAATTCGGGGGGTCCGAGCAGTACTTC; CDR3: CASSEFGGSEQYF